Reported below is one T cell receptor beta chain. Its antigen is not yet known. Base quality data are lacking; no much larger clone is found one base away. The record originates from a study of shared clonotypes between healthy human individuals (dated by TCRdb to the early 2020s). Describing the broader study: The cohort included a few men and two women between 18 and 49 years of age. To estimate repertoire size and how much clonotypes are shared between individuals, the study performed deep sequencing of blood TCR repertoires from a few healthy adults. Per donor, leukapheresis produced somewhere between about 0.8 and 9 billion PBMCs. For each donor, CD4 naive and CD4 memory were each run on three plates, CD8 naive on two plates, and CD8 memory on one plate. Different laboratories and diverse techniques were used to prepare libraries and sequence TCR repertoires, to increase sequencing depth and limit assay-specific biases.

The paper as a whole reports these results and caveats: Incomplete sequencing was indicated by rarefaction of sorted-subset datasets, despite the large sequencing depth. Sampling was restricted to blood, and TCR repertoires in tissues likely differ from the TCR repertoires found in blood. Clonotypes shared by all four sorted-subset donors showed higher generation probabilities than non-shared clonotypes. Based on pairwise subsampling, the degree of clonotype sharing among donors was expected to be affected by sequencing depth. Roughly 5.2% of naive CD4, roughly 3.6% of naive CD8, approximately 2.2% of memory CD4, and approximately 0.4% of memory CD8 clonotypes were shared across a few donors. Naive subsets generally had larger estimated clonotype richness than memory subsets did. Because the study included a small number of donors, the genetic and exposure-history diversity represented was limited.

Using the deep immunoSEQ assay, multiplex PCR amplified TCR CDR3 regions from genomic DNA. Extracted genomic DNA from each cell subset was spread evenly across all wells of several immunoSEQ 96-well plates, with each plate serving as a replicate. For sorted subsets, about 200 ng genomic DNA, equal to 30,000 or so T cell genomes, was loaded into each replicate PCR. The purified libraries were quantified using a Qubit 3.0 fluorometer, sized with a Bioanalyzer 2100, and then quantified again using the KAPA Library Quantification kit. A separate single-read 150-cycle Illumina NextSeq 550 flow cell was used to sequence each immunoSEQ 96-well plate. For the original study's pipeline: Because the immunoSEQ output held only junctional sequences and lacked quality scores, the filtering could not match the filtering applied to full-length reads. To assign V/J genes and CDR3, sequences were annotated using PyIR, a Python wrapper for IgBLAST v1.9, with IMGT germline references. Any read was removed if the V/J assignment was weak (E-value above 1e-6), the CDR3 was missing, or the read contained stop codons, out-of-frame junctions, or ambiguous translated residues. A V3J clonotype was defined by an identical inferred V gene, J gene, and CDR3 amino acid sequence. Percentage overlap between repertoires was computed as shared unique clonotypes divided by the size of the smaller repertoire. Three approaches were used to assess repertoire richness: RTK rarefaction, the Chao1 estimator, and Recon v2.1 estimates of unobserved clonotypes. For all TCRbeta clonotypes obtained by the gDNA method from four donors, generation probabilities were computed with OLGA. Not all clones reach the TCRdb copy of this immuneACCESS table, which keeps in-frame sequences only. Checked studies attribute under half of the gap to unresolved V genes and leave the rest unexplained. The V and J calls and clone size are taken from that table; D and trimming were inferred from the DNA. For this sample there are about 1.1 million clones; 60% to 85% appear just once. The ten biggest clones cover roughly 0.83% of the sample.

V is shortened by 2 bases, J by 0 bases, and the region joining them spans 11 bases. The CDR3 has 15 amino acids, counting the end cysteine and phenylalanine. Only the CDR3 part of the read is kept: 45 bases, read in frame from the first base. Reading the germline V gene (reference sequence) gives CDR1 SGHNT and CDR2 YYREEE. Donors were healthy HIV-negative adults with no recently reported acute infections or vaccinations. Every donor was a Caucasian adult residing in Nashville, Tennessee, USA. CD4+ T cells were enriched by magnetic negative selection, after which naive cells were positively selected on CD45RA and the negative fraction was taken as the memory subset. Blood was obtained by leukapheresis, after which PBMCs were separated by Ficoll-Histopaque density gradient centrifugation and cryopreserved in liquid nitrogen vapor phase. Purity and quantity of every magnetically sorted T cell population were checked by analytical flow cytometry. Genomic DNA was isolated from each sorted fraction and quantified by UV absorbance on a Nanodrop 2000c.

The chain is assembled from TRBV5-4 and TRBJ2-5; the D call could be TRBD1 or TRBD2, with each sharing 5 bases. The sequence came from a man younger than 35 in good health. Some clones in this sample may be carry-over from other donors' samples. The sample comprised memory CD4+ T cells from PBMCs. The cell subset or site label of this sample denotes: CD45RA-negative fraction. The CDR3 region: CASSFPGRDQETQYF. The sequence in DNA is TGTGCCAGCAGCTTTCCAGGGCGGGACCAAGAGACCCAGTACTTC. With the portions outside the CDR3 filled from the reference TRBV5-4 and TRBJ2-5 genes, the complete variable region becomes ETGVTQSPTHLIKTRGQQVTLRCSSQSGHNTVSWYQQALGQGPQFIFQYYREEENGRGNFPPRFSGLQFPNYSSELNVNALELDDSALYLCASSFPGRDQETQYFGPGTRLLVL.